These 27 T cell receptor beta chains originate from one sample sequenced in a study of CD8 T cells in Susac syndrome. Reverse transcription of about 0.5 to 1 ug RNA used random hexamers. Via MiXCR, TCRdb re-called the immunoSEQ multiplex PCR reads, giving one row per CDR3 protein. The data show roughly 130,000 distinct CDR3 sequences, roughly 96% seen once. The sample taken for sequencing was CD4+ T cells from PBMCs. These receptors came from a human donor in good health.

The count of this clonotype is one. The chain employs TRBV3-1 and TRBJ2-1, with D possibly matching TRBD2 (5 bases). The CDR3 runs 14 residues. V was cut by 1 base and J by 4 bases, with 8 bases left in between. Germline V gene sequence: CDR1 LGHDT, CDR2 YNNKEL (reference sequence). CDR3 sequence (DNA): TGTGCCAGCAGCCAAGCGCGGGTTTACAATGAGCAGTTCTTC. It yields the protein CASSQARVYNEQFF.

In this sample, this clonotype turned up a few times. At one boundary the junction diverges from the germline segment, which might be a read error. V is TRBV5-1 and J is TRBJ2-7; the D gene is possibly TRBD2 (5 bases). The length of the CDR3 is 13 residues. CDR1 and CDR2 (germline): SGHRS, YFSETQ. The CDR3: CASSPGNSYEQYF. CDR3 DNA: TGTGCCAGCAGCCCCGGGAACTCCTACGAGCAGTACTTC.

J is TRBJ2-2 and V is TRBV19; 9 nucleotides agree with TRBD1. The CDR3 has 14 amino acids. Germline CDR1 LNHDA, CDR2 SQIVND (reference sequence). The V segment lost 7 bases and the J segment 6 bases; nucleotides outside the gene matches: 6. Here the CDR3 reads CASITGGASGELFF. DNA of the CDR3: TGTGCCAGTATCACAGGGGGCGCGTCCGGGGAGCTGTTTTTT.

CDR3 sequence (DNA): TGCGCCAGCAGCTTCGAGCGGACCGGGGAGCTGTTTTTT. The encoded protein is CASSFERTGELFF. V is TRBV5-1 and J is TRBJ2-2, with D tentatively TRBD2 (5 bases). The CDR3 sequence is 13 residues long. V dropped 2 bases and J dropped 5 bases, with 7 bases sitting between them. Germline values: CDR1 SGHRS, CDR2 YFSETQ.

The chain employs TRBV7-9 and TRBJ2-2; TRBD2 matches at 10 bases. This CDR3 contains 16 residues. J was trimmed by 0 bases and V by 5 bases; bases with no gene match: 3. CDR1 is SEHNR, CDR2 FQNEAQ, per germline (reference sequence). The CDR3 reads CASSGLAGANTGELFF. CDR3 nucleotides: TGTGCCAGCAGCGGTCTAGCGGGAGCGAACACCGGGGAGCTGTTTTTT. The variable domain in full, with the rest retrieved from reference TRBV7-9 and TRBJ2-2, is DTGVSQNPRHKITKRGQNVTFRCDPISEHNRLYWYRQTLGQGPEFLTYFQNEAQLEKSRLLSDRFSAERPKGSFSTLEIQRTEQGDSAMYLCASSGLAGANTGELFFGEGSRLTVL.

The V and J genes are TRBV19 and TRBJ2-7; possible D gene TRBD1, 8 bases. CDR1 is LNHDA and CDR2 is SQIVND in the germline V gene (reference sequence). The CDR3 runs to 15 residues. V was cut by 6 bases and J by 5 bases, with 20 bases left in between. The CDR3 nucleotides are TGTGCCAGTAGAACCGGACAGGGAGGGAGCCACGAGCAGTACTTC. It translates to CASRTGQGGSHEQYF.

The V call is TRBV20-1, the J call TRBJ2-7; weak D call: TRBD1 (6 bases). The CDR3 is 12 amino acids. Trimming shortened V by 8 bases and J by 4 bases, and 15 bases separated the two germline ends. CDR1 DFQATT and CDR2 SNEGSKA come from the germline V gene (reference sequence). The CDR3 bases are TGCAGTACATGGGACAAAAATTACGAGCAGTACTTC. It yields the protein CSTWDKNYEQYF.

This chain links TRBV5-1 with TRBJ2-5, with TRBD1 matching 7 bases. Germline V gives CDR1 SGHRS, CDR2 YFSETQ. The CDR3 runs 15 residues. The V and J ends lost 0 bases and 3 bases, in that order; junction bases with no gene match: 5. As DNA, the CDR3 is TGCGCCAGCAGCTTGGAAGGGACAGCGAAAGAGACCCAGTACTTC. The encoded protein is CASSLEGTAKETQYF. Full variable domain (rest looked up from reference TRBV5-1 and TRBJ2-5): KAGVTQTPRYLIKTRGQQVTLSCSPISGHRSVSWYQQTPGQGLQFLFEYFSETQRNKGNFPGRFSGRQFSNSRSEMNVSTLELGDSALYLCASSLEGTAKETQYFGPGTRLLVL.

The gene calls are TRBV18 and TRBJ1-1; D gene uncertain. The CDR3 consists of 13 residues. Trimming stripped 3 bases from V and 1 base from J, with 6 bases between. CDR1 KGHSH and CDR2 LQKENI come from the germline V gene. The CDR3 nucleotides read TGTGCCAGCTCACCGCCCTGGAACACTGAAGCTTTCTTT. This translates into CASSPPWNTEAFF.

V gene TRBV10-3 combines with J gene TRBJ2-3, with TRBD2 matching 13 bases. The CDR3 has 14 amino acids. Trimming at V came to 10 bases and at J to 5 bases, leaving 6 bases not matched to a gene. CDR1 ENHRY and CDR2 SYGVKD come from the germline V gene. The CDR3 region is CATGTSGNVDTQYF. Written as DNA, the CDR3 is TGTGCCACAGGGACTAGCGGGAATGTAGATACGCAGTATTTT.

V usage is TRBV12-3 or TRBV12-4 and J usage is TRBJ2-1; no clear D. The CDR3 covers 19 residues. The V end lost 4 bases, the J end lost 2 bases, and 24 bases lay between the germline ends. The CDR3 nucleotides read TGTGCCAGCAGTTCTCCGCCGGGTGGCCTAAATCCTACCTACAATGAGCAGTTCTTC. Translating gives CASSSPPGGLNPTYNEQFF.

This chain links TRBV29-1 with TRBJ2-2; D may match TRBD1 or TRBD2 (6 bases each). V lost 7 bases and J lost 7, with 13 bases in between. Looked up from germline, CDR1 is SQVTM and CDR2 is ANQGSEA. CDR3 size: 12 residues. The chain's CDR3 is CSAGAFDGELFF. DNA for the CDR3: TGCAGCGCGGGGGCCTTTGACGGGGAGCTGTTTTTT.

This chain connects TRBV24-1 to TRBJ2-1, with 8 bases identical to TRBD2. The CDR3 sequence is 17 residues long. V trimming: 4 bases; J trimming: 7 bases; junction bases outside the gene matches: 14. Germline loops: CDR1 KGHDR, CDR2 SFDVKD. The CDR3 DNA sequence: TGTGCCACCAGTGAGCCGATGGGGGCCGGGAGGGGGAATGAGCAGTTCTTC. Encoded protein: CATSEPMGAGRGNEQFF.

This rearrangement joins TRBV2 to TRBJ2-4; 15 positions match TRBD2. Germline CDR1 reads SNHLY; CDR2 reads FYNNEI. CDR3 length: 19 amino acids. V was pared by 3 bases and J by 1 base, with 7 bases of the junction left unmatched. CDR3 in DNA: TGTGCCAGCAGTGACCGGACTAGCGGGAGGGCCGGGGCCAAAAACATTCAGTACTTC. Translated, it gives CASSDRTSGRAGAKNIQYF.

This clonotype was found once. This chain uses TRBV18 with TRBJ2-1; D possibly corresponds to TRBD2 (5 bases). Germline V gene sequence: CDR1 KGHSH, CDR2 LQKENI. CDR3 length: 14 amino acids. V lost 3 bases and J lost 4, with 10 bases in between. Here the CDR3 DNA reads TGTGCCAGCTCACCGCCCAGCGGATACAATGAGCAGTTCTTC. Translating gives CASSPPSGYNEQFF.

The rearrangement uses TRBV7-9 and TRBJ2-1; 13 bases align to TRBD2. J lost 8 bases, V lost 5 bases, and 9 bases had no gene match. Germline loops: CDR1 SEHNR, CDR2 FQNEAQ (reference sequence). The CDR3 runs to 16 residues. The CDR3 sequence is CASSRTSGRAGHEQFF. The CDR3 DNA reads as TGTGCCAGCAGCCGTACTAGCGGGAGGGCCGGGCATGAGCAGTTCTTC.

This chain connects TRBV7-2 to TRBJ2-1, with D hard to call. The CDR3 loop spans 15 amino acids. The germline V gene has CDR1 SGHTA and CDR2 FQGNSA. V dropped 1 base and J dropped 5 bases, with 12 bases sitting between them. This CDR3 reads CASSLVYGWDNEQFF. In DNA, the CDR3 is TGTGCCAGCAGCTTAGTTTATGGGTGGGACAATGAGCAGTTCTTC.

CDR3 in amino acids: CASSASGEQFF. CDR3 DNA sequence: TGTGCCAGCTCAGCTAGCGGGGAGCAGTTCTTC. The V and J genes are TRBV18 and TRBJ2-1; 8 bases map to TRBD2. The germline gives CDR1 KGHSH, CDR2 LQKENI. The CDR3 is 11 amino acids. V was clipped by 5 bases and J by 10 bases; unmatched bases: 1. Complete variable domain (other parts from reference TRBV18 and TRBJ2-1): NAGVMQNPRHLVRRRGQEARLRCSPMKGHSHVYWYRQLPEEGLKFMVYLQKENIIDESGMPKERFSAEFPKEGPSILRIQQVVRGDSAAYFCASSASGEQFFGPGTRLTVL.

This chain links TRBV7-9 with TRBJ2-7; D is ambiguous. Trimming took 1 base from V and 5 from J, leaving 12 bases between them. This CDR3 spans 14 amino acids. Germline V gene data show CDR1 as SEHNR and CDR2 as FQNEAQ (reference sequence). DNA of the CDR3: TGTGCCAGCAGCTTAGAAGCAGGACCCCACGAGCAGTACTTC. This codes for CASSLEAGPHEQYF.

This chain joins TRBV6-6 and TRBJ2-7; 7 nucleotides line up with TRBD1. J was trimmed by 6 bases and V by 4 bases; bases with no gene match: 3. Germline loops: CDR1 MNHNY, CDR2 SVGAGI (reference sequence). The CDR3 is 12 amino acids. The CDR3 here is CASSSQGREQYF. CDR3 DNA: TGTGCCAGCAGTTCACAGGGGCGCGAGCAGTACTTC.

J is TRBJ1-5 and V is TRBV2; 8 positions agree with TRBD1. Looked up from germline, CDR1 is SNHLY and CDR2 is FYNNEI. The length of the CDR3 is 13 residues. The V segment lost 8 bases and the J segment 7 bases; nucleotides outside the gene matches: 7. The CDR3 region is CASRQGPQQPQHF. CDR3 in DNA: TGTGCCAGCCGACAGGGGCCGCAGCAGCCCCAGCATTTT.

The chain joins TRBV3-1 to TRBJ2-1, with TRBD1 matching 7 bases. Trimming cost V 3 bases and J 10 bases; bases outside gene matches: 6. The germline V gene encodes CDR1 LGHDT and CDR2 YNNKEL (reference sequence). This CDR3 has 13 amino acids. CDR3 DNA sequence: TGTGCCAGCAGCCAGGCTGAGACAGGGGAGCAGTTCTTC. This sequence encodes CASSQAETGEQFF.

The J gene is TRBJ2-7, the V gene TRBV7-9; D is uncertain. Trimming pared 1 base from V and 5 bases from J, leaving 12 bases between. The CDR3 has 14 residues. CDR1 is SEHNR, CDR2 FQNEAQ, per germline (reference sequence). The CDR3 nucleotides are TGTGCCAGCAGCTTAGTCCTCGGTAGGGACGAGCAGTACTTC. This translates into CASSLVLGRDEQYF.

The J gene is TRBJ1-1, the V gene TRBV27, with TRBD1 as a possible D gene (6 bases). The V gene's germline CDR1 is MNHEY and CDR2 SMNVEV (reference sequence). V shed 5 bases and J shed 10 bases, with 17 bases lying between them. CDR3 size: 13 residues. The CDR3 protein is CASSTGQRMGAFF. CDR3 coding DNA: TGTGCCAGCAGTACCGGACAGCGGATGGGAGCTTTCTTT.

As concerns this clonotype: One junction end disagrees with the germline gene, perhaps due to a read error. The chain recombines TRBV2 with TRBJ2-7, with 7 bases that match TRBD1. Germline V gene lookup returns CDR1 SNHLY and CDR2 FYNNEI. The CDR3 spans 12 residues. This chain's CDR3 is CAGRGLGNEQYF. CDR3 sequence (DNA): TGTGCCGGCAGGGGGTTGGGGAACGAGCAGTACTTC.

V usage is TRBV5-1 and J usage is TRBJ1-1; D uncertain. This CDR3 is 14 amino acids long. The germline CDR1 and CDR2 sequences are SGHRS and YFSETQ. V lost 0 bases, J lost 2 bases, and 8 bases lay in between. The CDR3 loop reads CASSLGDGNTEAFF. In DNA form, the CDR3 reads TGCGCCAGCAGCTTGGGAGACGGAAACACTGAAGCTTTCTTT.

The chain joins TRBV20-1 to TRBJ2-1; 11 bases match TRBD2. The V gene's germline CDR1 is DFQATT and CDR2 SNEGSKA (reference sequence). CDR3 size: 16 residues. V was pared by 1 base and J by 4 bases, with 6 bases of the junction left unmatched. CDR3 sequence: CSARVASGRYYNEQFF. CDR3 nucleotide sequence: TGCAGTGCTAGAGTAGCTAGCGGGAGGTATTACAATGAGCAGTTCTTC.